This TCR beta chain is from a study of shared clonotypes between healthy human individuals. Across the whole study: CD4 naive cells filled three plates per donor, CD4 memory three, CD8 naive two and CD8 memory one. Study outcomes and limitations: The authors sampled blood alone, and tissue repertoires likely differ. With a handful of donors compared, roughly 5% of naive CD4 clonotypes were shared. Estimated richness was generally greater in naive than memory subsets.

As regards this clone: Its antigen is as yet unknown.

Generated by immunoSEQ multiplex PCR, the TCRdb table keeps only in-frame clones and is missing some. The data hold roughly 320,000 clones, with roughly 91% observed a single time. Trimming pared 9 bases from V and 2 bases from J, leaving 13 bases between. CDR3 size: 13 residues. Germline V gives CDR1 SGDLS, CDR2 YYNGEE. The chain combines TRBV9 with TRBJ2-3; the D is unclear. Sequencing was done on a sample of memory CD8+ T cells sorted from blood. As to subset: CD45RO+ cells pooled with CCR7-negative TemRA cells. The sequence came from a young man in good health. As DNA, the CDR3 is TGTGCCACCACCCCGGGTGACACAGATACGCAGTATTTT. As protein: CATTPGDTDTQYF.